This T cell receptor (beta chain) was identified in a study of blood T cell repertoires in COVID-19. The wider study: Nucleic acid was either cDNA or gDNA, and it came from T cells, B-cell-depleted T cells, or PBMCs.

Germline values: CDR1 SGHDT, CDR2 YYEEEE. Germline trimming cut 4 bases from V and 5 bases from J; bases unmatched to any gene: 8. The CDR3 runs 16 residues. The table came from immunoSEQ multiplex PCR; TCRdb's copy has only in-frame clones and leaves some out. The sample records approximately 670,000 clones, around 90% being singletons. The gene calls are TRBV5-6 and TRBJ2-1; 11 nucleotides line up with TRBD2. The sequencing input was peripheral blood. The receptor was isolated from a young woman with acute or convalescent COVID-19. CDR3 amino acids: CASSLTTSGVNNEQFF. Written as DNA, the CDR3 is TGTGCCAGCAGCCTCACGACTAGCGGGGTCAACAATGAGCAGTTCTTC. The full variable domain, rest sourced from reference TRBV5-6 and TRBJ2-1, is DAGVTQSPTHLIKTRGQQVTLRCSPKSGHDTVSWYQQALGQGPQFIFQYYEEEERQRGNFPDRFSGHQFPNYSSELNVNALLLGDSALYLCASSLTTSGVNNEQFFGPGTRLTVL.